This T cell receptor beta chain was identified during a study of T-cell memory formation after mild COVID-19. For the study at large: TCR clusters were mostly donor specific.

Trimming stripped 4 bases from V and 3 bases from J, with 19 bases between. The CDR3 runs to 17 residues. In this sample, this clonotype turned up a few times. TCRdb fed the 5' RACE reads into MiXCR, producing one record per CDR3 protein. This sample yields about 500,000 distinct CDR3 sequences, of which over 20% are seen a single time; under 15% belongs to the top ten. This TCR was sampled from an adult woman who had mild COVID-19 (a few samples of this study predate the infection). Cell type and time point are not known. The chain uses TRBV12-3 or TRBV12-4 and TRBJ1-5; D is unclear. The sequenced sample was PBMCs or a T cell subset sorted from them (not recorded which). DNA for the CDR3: TGTGCCAGCAGTTGGCGGGCCATCCTCGAGGACAATCAGCCCCAGCATTTT. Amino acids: CASSWRAILEDNQPQHF.